The clone carrying this TCR beta chain was counted a single time. J was trimmed by 5 bases and V by 11 bases; bases with no gene match: 14. This CDR3 is built from 15 residues. The germline V gene encodes CDR1 WSHSY and CDR2 SAAADI. This sample is part of a study of blood T cell repertoires in COVID-19. Clones were sequenced by immunoSEQ multiplex PCR, and TCRdb holds only the in-frame ones, with some missing. The sample shows about 280,000 clones, roughly 86% of them seen only once. The chain combines TRBV10-2 with TRBJ2-2; 7 bases match TRBD1. This sequence was found in a man in his forties or fifties with active or convalescent COVID-19. Sequenced sample: peripheral blood. CDR3: CALRQGGRETGELFF. CDR3 coding DNA: TGCGCCCTCCGCCAAGGGGGCCGAGAGACCGGGGAGCTGTTTTTT.